This is a list of T cell receptor beta chains from one sample in a study of cytomegalovirus exposure and HLA in healthy donors. Repertoires were generated with immunoSEQ multiplex PCR, while TCRdb's copy carries only in-frame clones and drops some. The repertoire holds roughly 80,000 clones, with roughly 93% as singletons. The source material was PBMCs. The receptors shown here come from a man aged 30 to 39 in good health and CMV-seronegative. Each CDR3 is given with its conserved first and last residue. A D gene is named only where the DNA matches it firmly. Size is omitted from some rows. Given values are once, few, many or a class for expanded clones.

j_call d_call v_call clone_size cdr3_aa cdr3_nt
TRBJ2-7 NA TRBV4-1 NA CASSQEEGTPLYEQYF TGCGCCAGCAGCCAAGAAGAAGGGACACCTCTATACGAGCAGTACTTC
TRBJ2-7 NA TRBV5-1 NA CASSLARADYEQYF TGCGCCAGCAGCTTGGCCAGGGCTGACTACGAGCAGTACTTC
TRBJ2-7 TRBD2 TRBV7-9 NA CASSRGTSGNYEQYF TGTGCCAGCAGCCGCGGGACTAGCGGGAACTACGAGCAGTACTTC
TRBJ2-3 NA TRBV19 NA CASSIGGNTDTQYF TGTGCCAGTAGTATTGGCGGGAACACAGATACGCAGTATTTT
TRBJ1-5 NA TRBV19 NA CASSIGGQGQPQHF TGTGCCAGTAGTATCGGGGGGCAAGGTCAGCCCCAGCATTTT
TRBJ2-1 TRBD2 TRBV7-9 NA CASSLDSGGSGANEQFF TGTGCCAGCAGCCTAGATAGCGGGGGGTCTGGGGCCAATGAGCAGTTCTTC
TRBJ1-2 NA TRBV30 NA CAWAQGRFYGYTF TGTGCCTGGGCGCAGGGGCGCTTCTATGGCTACACCTTC
TRBJ2-3 NA TRBV6-4 NA CASSDSGGATDTQYF TGTGCCAGCAGTGACTCCGGGGGAGCCACAGATACGCAGTATTTT
TRBJ2-1 TRBD1 TRBV6-5 NA CASSPPGTGYNEQFF TGTGCCAGCAGTCCCCCCGGGACAGGGTACAATGAGCAGTTCTTC
TRBJ2-3 NA TRBV28 NA CASRLLLEVGDTQYF TGTGCCAGCAGGCTTCTACTAGAGGTGGGAGATACGCAGTATTTT
TRBJ2-3 TRBD2 TRBV6-5 NA CASSYTSGGARDTQYF TGTGCCAGCAGTTACACTAGCGGGGGGGCCAGGGATACGCAGTATTTT
TRBJ2-2 TRBD2 TRBV30 NA CAWSVAGVDTGELFF TGTGCCTGGAGTGTAGCGGGAGTAGACACCGGGGAGCTGTTTTTT
TRBJ2-2 TRBD1 TRBV5-1 NA CASRRQGDITGELFF TGCGCCAGCAGGCGACAGGGTGATATTACCGGGGAGCTGTTTTTT
TRBJ1-2 NA TRBV6-1 NA CASSEPQGPLGYTF TGTGCCAGCAGTGAACCACAGGGCCCCCTCGGCTACACCTTC
TRBJ2-1 NA TRBV27 NA CASGRGAYNEQFF TGTGCCAGCGGCAGGGGAGCCTACAATGAGCAGTTCTTC
TRBJ2-2 NA TRBV15 NA CATSRKQGTNTGELFF TGTGCCACCAGCAGAAAACAGGGAACCAACACCGGGGAGCTGTTTTTT
TRBJ1-2 NA TRBV6-1 NA CASRAGGNYGYTF TGTGCCAGCAGAGCGGGAGGTAACTATGGCTACACCTTC
TRBJ2-1 NA TRBV28 NA CASSSGTFNTFF TGTGCCAGCAGTTCCGGGACTTTCAATACGTTCTTC
TRBJ1-1 NA TRBV6-1 once CASKQYSLNTEAFF TGTGCCAGCAAACAATATAGCCTGAACACTGAAGCTTTCTTT
TRBJ1-4 TRBD1 TRBV28 NA CASSLLPDRGTNEKLFF TGTGCCAGCAGTTTACTACCAGACAGGGGGACTAATGAAAAACTGTTTTTT
TRBJ2-7 TRBD1 TRBV11-1 few CASSLEGQANEQYF TGTGCCAGCAGCTTAGAAGGACAGGCGAACGAGCAGTACTTC
TRBJ1-1 NA TRBV7-8 NA CASSLGGGITEAFF TGTGCCAGCAGCTTAGGAGGGGGTATCACTGAAGCTTTCTTT
TRBJ1-4 TRBD1 TRBV7-7 NA CASSLGTGAEKLFF TGTGCTAGCAGCTTAGGGACAGGGGCTGAAAAACTGTTTTTT
TRBJ1-1 NA TRBV2 NA CAKRTTMNTEAFF TGTGCCAAGAGGACAACCATGAACACTGAAGCTTTCTTT